This T cell receptor (beta chain) came from a study of OX40 agonist ivuxolimab in advanced cancers. In the study overall: Across the patients, intravenous ivuxolimab was delivered every 2 weeks at 0.01 to 10 mg/kg. Eligibility admitted prior anti-PD-1, anti-PD-L1 or anti-CTLA-4 therapy; around 41% had some.

V lost 5 bases and J 0 bases, leaving 8 bases between the germline ends. Germline CDR1 SQVTM, CDR2 ANQGSEA. This CDR3 contains 13 residues. Some clones are missing from TCRdb's copy, which holds only in-frame ones; the method was immunoSEQ multiplex PCR. The table has 60,000 to 85,000 clones, about 85% seen once. Study-wide results and caveats: With doses of 0.1-3.0 mg/kg, partial responders showed among the lowest clonal expansion. It was not determined which antigens were specifically recognized by the peripheral T cells that had undergone clonal expansion.

This clone was detected only once. No antigen is known for it. The sample was CD4+ or CD8+ T cells sorted from blood, taken in a trial of the OX40 agonist ivuxolimab. The chain combines TRBV29-1 with TRBJ2-1; D is uncertain. This sequence originates from an adult with an advanced solid tumor such as melanoma, head and neck, liver or kidney cancer. CDR3 nucleotides: TGCAGCGTTATGAGGAGCTCCTACAATGAGCAGTTCTTC. Protein product: CSVMRSSYNEQFF.